This TCR beta chain is drawn from a study of cytomegalovirus exposure and HLA in healthy donors. Findings of the study overall: The study found most TCR sequences rare, yet found some public TCRs in many donors.

PCR was performed using 60 Vbeta and 13 Jbeta primers. The method was immunoSEQ multiplex PCR; TCRdb's version includes in-frame clones alone and lacks a portion of them. The sample carries about 160,000 clones, 82% recorded once. With regard to this clone: Antigen unknown.

V dropped 5 bases and J dropped 8; count of bases not matched to a gene: 4. From germline, CDR1 is MRHNA and CDR2 SNTAGT. This CDR3 has 14 residues. The chain carries TRBV6-4 and TRBJ2-1, with 12 bases aligning to TRBD2. The receptor comes from a male donor in good health and CMV-seropositive. Sequencing used PBMCs. CDR3 amino acids: CASSNLAGGYEQFF. CDR3 in DNA: TGTGCCAGCAGTAACCTAGCGGGAGGGTATGAGCAGTTCTTC.